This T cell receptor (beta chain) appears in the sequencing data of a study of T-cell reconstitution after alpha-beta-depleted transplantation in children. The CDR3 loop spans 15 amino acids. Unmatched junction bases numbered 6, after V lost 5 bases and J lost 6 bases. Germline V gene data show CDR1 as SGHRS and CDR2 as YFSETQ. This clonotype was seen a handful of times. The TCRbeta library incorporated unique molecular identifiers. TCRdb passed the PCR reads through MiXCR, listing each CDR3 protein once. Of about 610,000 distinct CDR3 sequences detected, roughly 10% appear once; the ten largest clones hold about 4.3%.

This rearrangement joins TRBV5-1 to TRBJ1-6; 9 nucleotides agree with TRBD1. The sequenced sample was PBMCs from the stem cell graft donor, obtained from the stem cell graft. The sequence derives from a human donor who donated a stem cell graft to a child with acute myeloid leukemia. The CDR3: CASSKRQGGNSPLHF. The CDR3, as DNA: TGCGCCAGCAGTAAACGACAGGGGGGTAATTCACCCCTCCACTTT.